The 30 T cell receptor beta chains in this list originate from one sample, sequenced in a study of T cells in Graves' hyperthyroidism and ophthalmopathy. The CDR3 regions of TCR beta were amplified from RNA transcripts. The TCR CDR3 was amplified in a first-round RT-PCR using the HTBI primer set. TCRdb independently ran MiXCR on the multiplex PCR reads; one entry per CDR3 protein. The table records under 550,000 distinct CDR3 sequences, 15% to 20% of them present only once. What was sequenced was blood. The receptors stem from a man aged 40-49 years with Graves' ophthalmopathy.

The CDR3 spells CASSQDMGQGLHF. CDR3 in DNA: TGCGCCAGCAGCCAAGATATGGGACAAGGCTTACATTTT. This rearrangement joins TRBV4-3 to TRBJ1-5; perhaps TRBD1 as D (6 bases). V lost 0 bases, J lost 16 bases, and 16 bases lay in between. The germline gives CDR1 LGHNA, CDR2 YSLEER. This CDR3 has 13 amino acids.

This clonotype was counted between two and nine times. CDR3 DNA sequence: TGTGCCAGTAGCCGGGGTACGGGAAGTGGCTATGGCTACACCTTC. This gives the protein CASSRGTGSGYGYTF. The chain links TRBV19 to TRBJ1-2; D is uncertain. There are 15 residues in the CDR3. The V end lost 6 bases, the J end lost 4 bases, and 18 bases lay between the germline ends. In germline, CDR1 is LNHDA, CDR2 SQIVND (reference sequence).

This clonotype has a single count. This may come from a read error, since a much larger clone is one base off. The J gene is TRBJ2-5, the V gene TRBV12-3 or TRBV12-4; D remains ambiguous. The CDR3 sequence is 14 residues long. The CDR3 nucleotides read TGTGACAGCAGTTTAGGCCCGGGCCAAGAGACCCAGTACTTC. It specifies CDSSLGPGQETQYF.

This clonotype was seen a handful of times. This chain links TRBV15 with TRBJ2-1; 8 bases agree with TRBD1. This CDR3 has 12 amino acids. Germline V CDR1 and CDR2: LNHNV, YYDKDF (reference sequence). The V and J ends lost 5 bases and 10 bases, in that order; junction bases with no gene match: 4. The CDR3 reads CATSGNRGEQFF. The CDR3 DNA sequence: TGTGCCACCAGCGGGAACAGGGGGGAGCAGTTCTTC.

This chain joins TRBV7-9 and TRBJ1-1; D call uncertain. The CDR3 consists of 14 residues. Germline values: CDR1 SEHNR, CDR2 FQNEAQ (reference sequence). V dropped 8 bases and J dropped 1 base, with 14 bases sitting between them. The CDR3 DNA sequence: TGTGCCAGCGACGGAGGAGGAGGGAACACTGAAGCTTTCTTT. This encodes CASDGGGGNTEAFF.

This clonotype was picked up many times. The chain couples TRBV12-3 or TRBV12-4 to TRBJ2-5; 11 bases are a match to TRBD1. The CDR3 has 14 residues. Losses at the gene ends were 6 bases for V and 5 bases for J; bases not matched to a gene: 5. DNA of the CDR3: TGTGCCAGCAGGAGGGGACAGGGGGAGGAGACCCAGTACTTC. This gives the protein CASRRGQGEETQYF.

This clonotype was counted at least ten times. J is TRBJ1-1 and V is TRBV11-2; D is undetermined. V was clipped by 5 bases and J by 4 bases, with 23 bases between them. This CDR3 comprises 17 residues. CDR1 is SGHAT and CDR2 is FQNNGV in the germline V gene. The CDR3 sequence is CASSLLGLKTSGTEAFF. CDR3 coding DNA: TGTGCCAGCAGCCTACTCGGACTCAAAACCTCGGGCACTGAAGCTTTCTTT.

The genes are TRBV12-3 or TRBV12-4 and TRBJ1-4, with D perhaps TRBD1 (5 bases). Trimming removed 5 bases from V and 8 bases from J, with 21 bases in between. The CDR3 covers 16 residues. CDR3 sequence reads: CASSDRDSGLWEKLFF. For the CDR3, the DNA is TGTGCCAGCAGTGACCGCGACAGTGGGCTTTGGGAAAAACTGTTTTTT.

This clonotype showed up many times. The genes are TRBV2 and TRBJ2-7; 14 bases fit TRBD2. The V gene's germline CDR1 is SNHLY and CDR2 FYNNEI. V lost 2 bases to trimming and J lost 1 base; unmatched junction nucleotides: 4. The CDR3 is 17 amino acids. Written as DNA, the CDR3 is TGTGCCAGCAGTGAAATCGGACTAGCGGGAGGTTCCTACGAGCAGTACTTC. Translated: CASSEIGLAGGSYEQYF. The whole variable domain, filled in from reference TRBV2 and TRBJ2-7, reads EPEVTQTPSHQVTQMGQEVILRCVPISNHLYFYWYRQILGQKVEFLVSFYNNEISEKSEIFDDQFSVERPDGSNFTLKIRSTKLEDSAMYFCASSEIGLAGGSYEQYFGPGTRLTVT.

This clonotype was found many times. V usage is TRBV4-1 and J usage is TRBJ2-7, with no clear D. Trimming pared 1 base from V and 3 bases from J, leaving 19 bases between. Germline CDR1 MGHRA, CDR2 YSYEKL. This CDR3 is 17 amino acids long. CDR3 loop: CASSQVDFLGLNYEQYF. The CDR3 coding sequence is TGCGCCAGCAGCCAAGTAGACTTCTTAGGGCTCAACTACGAGCAGTACTTC.

This clonotype was counted ten times or more. The V call is TRBV20-1, the J call TRBJ1-1; TRBD1 matches at 12 bases. The CDR3 extends over 13 amino acids. The V and J ends lost 1 base and 10 bases, in that order; junction bases with no gene match: 4. CDR1 DFQATT and CDR2 SNEGSKA come from the germline V gene (reference sequence). Here the CDR3 reads CSARGDRGPSAFF. Written as DNA, the CDR3 is TGCAGTGCTAGAGGGGACAGGGGGCCGTCAGCTTTCTTT.

Here the CDR3 reads CASSLTAGNEKLFF. DNA for the CDR3: TGTGCCAGCAGCTTAACCGCAGGGAATGAAAAACTGTTTTTT. The rearrangement joins TRBV7-3 to TRBJ1-4; D perhaps matches TRBD1 (5 bases). Trimming shortened V by 0 bases and J by 5 bases, and 7 bases separated the two germline ends. The CDR3 totals 14 residues. The germline CDR1 and CDR2 sequences are SGHTA and FQGTGA.

This clonotype has at least ten counts. The rearrangement uses TRBV20-1 and TRBJ2-3; D gene ambiguous. The CDR3 contains 12 residues. The V end was cut by 7 bases, the J end by 1 base, with 9 bases between. Per germline, CDR1 DFQATT and CDR2 SNEGSKA (reference sequence). The DNA for the CDR3 is TGCAGTGGTGGGGAACGCACAGATACGCAGTATTTT. The encoded protein is CSGGERTDTQYF.

This clonotype showed up many times. This sequence joins TRBV28 and TRBJ1-1; D is unresolved. Germline CDR1 is MDHEN and CDR2 is SYDVKM. The V end lost 2 bases, the J end lost 1 base, and 5 bases lay between the germline ends. The CDR3 runs 13 residues. The CDR3 DNA follows: TGTGCCAGCAGTTTAACACAGAACACTGAAGCTTTCTTT. Its translation: CASSLTQNTEAFF.

The rearrangement uses TRBV10-3 and TRBJ1-2, with D perhaps TRBD1 (6 bases). This CDR3 is 13 amino acids long. CDR1 is ENHRY and CDR2 is SYGVKD in the germline V gene. Trimming shortened V by 10 bases and J by 4 bases, and 16 bases separated the two germline ends. The CDR3 region is CANSQGSAYGYTF. For the CDR3, the DNA is TGTGCCAATTCCCAGGGGTCGGCCTATGGCTACACCTTC.

This clonotype has a count of ten or more. The chain recombines TRBV3-1 with TRBJ2-3; TRBD1 is a possible D gene (6 bases). Trimming left V 0 bases short and J 4 bases short, with 17 bases between. CDR3 length: 17 residues. Germline CDR1 is LGHDT and CDR2 is YNNKEL (reference sequence). The CDR3: CASSQEGTYFLPDTQYF. The CDR3 coding sequence is TGTGCCAGCAGCCAAGAAGGGACATACTTTTTACCAGATACGCAGTATTTT.

At least ten counts were recorded for this clonotype. The chain joins TRBV28 to TRBJ2-7; D gene uncertain. Germline values: CDR1 MDHEN, CDR2 SYDVKM. V lost 5 bases, J lost 0 bases, and 14 bases lay in between. The CDR3 sequence is 15 residues long. The CDR3 here is CASSPRLLSSYEQYF. In nucleotides, the CDR3 is TGTGCCAGCAGTCCACGCCTCTTGAGCTCCTACGAGCAGTACTTC.

This sequence joins TRBV12-3 or TRBV12-4 and TRBJ1-2; D unclear. Trimming shortened V by 2 bases and J by 3 bases, and 16 bases separated the two germline ends. CDR3 size: 16 residues. The CDR3 is CASSLYAARADYGYTF. The CDR3 region has the DNA TGTGCCAGCAGTTTATACGCGGCCCGGGCGGACTATGGCTACACCTTC.

The table lists this clonotype with a few counts. The CDR3 protein is CASSFDGRTYNEQFF. The CDR3 DNA sequence: TGCGCCAGCAGCTTCGACGGGAGAACGTACAATGAGCAGTTCTTC. The chain combines TRBV5-1 with TRBJ2-1, with a weak D call TRBD2 (6 bases). This CDR3 contains 15 residues. Trimming took off 2 bases at V and 4 bases at J, with 13 bases between the two ends. CDR1 SGHRS and CDR2 YFSETQ come from the germline V gene. Drawing the rest from reference TRBV5-1 and TRBJ2-1, the complete variable domain is KAGVTQTPRYLIKTRGQQVTLSCSPISGHRSVSWYQQTPGQGLQFLFEYFSETQRNKGNFPGRFSGRQFSNSRSEMNVSTLELGDSALYLCASSFDGRTYNEQFFGPGTRLTVL.

This clonotype was picked up many times. CDR3 sequence (DNA): TGTGCCAGCAGCTTAGCGGTGGTAGCGGGAGTAGATCAAGAGACCCAGTACTTC. Protein product: CASSLAVVAGVDQETQYF. The chain employs TRBV7-2 and TRBJ2-5; 9 nucleotides match TRBD2. Germline values: CDR1 SGHTA, CDR2 FQGNSA. This CDR3 is 18 amino acids long. V gave up 0 bases and J gave up 2 bases; unmatched junction bases: 10.

This clonotype was detected a few times. This sequence joins TRBV19 and TRBJ2-1; D tentatively reads TRBD1 or TRBD2 (5 bases each). The CDR3 contains 12 residues. Trimming cost V 6 bases and J 13 bases, with 16 bases left between them. The germline V gene encodes CDR1 LNHDA and CDR2 SQIVND (reference sequence). The CDR3 bases are TGTGCCAGTAGGCAAGGTTTGGGGACCCAGTTCTTC. Translation gives CASRQGLGTQFF.

Many counts were recorded for this clonotype. This chain links TRBV6-1 with TRBJ2-3, with D perhaps TRBD1 (5 bases). Deletions cut 0 bases from V and 4 bases from J, with 11 bases between. This CDR3 region has 15 residues. Germline CDR1 and CDR2: MNHNS and SASEGT. CDR3: CASSEATLRADTQYF. The CDR3 DNA follows: TGTGCCAGCAGTGAAGCCACCCTCAGGGCAGATACGCAGTATTTT.

This clonotype was seen more than once but under ten times. V is TRBV6-1 and J is TRBJ2-2, with a possible D match to TRBD2 (5 bases). This CDR3 region has 14 residues. V shed 5 bases and J shed 4 bases, with 11 bases lying between them. The germline V gene encodes CDR1 MNHNS and CDR2 SASEGT. CDR3 DNA: TGTGCCAGCAGTCGTCGGGGTTTCACCGGGGAGCTGTTTTTT. Protein product: CASSRRGFTGELFF.

This clonotype was found a few times. The gene calls are TRBV3-1 and TRBJ2-5; D assignment may be TRBD1 or TRBD2 (5 bases each). CDR3 length equals 16 residues. Germline V CDR1 and CDR2: LGHDT, YNNKEL (reference sequence). V was pared by 1 base and J by 4 bases, with 16 bases between. The CDR3 region is CASSQVAGQGRETQYF. Here the CDR3 DNA reads TGTGCCAGCAGCCAAGTTGCTGGCCAGGGACGAGAGACCCAGTACTTC.

The chain carries TRBV19 and TRBJ1-5, with 7 bases identical to TRBD1. Per germline, CDR1 LNHDA and CDR2 SQIVND (reference sequence). J was trimmed by 7 bases and V by 5 bases; bases with no gene match: 5. This CDR3 comprises 13 residues. This CDR3 reads CASSQGQRQPQHF. The CDR3 DNA follows: TGTGCCAGTAGTCAGGGACAGCGACAGCCCCAGCATTTT.

This chain links TRBV28 with TRBJ2-7; D is ambiguous. The CDR3 runs to 12 residues. CDR1 is MDHEN and CDR2 is SYDVKM in the germline V gene. V lost 3 bases, J lost 5 bases, and 8 bases lay in between. Here the CDR3 reads CASSFLRNEQYF. CDR3 bases: TGTGCCAGCAGTTTTCTTCGGAACGAGCAGTACTTC.

The V gene is TRBV4-2, the J gene TRBJ2-3; the D gene is possibly TRBD1 (6 bases). The germline V gene has CDR1 LGHNA and CDR2 YNFKEQ. The CDR3 covers 15 residues. V was pared by 3 bases and J by 1 base, with 11 bases between. The CDR3 reads CASSQSGAGTDTQYF. The CDR3 nucleotides are TGTGCCAGCAGCCAGTCAGGGGCCGGCACAGATACGCAGTATTTT.

The sample holds many counts of this clonotype. The chain has TRBV20-1 and TRBJ1-2; D not resolved. V was clipped by 5 bases and J by 2 bases, with 12 bases between them. The CDR3 contains 13 residues. In germline, CDR1 is DFQATT, CDR2 SNEGSKA (reference sequence). This CDR3 reads CSASLERNYGYTF. The CDR3 nucleotides read TGCAGTGCTTCCCTCGAGAGAAACTATGGCTACACCTTC.

The chain combines TRBV2 with TRBJ2-5; D might be TRBD2 (6 bases). CDR1 and CDR2 from the germline V gene are SNHLY and FYNNEI. The CDR3 runs to 16 residues. The V gene lost 6 bases and the J gene lost 0 bases, with 17 bases spanning the gap. CDR3 protein: CASSGASAPYQETQYF. The CDR3 bases are TGTGCCAGCAGCGGCGCTAGCGCCCCATACCAAGAGACCCAGTACTTC.

This clonotype was recorded a few times. The chain couples TRBV14 to TRBJ1-1; 8 nucleotides line up with TRBD1. Trimming removed 4 bases from V and 1 base from J; junction bases left unmatched: 11. The CDR3 has 17 residues. CDR1 SGHDN and CDR2 FVKESK come from the germline V gene. In DNA form, the CDR3 reads TGTGCCAGCAGCCCGGGACAGGCTATAAGGTCGAACACTGAAGCTTTCTTT. Translation: CASSPGQAIRSNTEAFF.